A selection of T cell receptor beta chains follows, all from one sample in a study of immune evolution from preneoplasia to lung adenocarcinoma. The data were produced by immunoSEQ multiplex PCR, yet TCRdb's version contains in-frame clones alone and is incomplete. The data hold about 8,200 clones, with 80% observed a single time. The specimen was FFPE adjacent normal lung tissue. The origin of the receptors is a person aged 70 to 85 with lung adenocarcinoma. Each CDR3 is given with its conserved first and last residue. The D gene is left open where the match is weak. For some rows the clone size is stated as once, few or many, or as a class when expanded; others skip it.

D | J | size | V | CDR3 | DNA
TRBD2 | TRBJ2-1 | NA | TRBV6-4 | CASSALAGVVNEQFF | TGTGCCAGCAGTGCCCTAGCGGGAGTAGTCAATGAGCAGTTCTTC
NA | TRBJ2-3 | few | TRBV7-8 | CASSFPGLQDTQYF | TGTGCCAGCAGCTTCCCCGGTTTACAGGATACGCAGTATTTT
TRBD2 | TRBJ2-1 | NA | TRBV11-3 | CASSSGLAGINEQFF | TGTGCCAGCAGCTCGGGACTAGCGGGGATCAATGAGCAGTTCTTC
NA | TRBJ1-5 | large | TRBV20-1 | CSAAGDQPQHF | TGCAGTGCGGCAGGGGATCAGCCCCAGCATTTT
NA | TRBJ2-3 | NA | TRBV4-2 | CASSQATDTQYF | TGTGCCAGCAGCCAAGCCACAGATACGCAGTATTTT
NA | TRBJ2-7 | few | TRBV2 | CASSNREQYF | TGTGCCAGCAGTAACCGGGAGCAGTACTTC
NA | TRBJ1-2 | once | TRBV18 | CASSVQDYGYTF | TGTGCCAGCTCCGTCCAAGACTATGGCTACACCTTC
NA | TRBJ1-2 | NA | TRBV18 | CASSPAGKSYGYTF | TGTGCCAGCTCACCGGCCGGCAAGAGCTATGGCTACACCTTC
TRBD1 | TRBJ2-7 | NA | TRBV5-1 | CASSLEQVTGIDEQYF | TGCGCCAGCAGCTTGGAACAAGTGACAGGGATTGACGAGCAGTACTTC
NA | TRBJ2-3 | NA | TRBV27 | CASSTRLVADTQYF | TGTGCCAGCAGTACCAGACTAGTGGCAGATACGCAGTATTTT
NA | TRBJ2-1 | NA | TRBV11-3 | CASSSDPGEPLYNEQFF | TGTGCCAGCAGCTCAGACCCGGGAGAACCGCTGTACAATGAGCAGTTCTTC
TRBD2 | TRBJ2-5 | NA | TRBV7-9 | CASSFPTSGAETQYF | TGTGCCAGCAGCTTTCCGACTAGCGGGGCGGAGACCCAGTACTTC
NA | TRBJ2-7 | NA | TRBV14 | CASSHAGGAAEQYF | TGTGCCAGCAGCCACGCTGGGGGGGCTGCCGAGCAGTACTTC
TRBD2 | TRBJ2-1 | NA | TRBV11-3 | CASSSRMVAGESEQFF | TGTGCCAGCAGCTCTCGTATGGTAGCGGGAGAGAGTGAGCAGTTCTTC
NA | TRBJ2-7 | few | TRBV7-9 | CASSLDRAYEQYF | TGTGCCAGCAGCTTAGACAGAGCCTACGAGCAGTACTTC
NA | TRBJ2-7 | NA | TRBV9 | CASSVDGGPLGQYF | TGTGCCAGCAGCGTAGACGGGGGCCCTTTAGGGCAGTACTTC
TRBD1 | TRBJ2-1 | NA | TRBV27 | CASSSRTGAFNEQFF | TGTGCCAGCAGTTCACGGACAGGAGCCTTTAATGAGCAGTTCTTC
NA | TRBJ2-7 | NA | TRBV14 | CASSQQGAYEQYF | TGTGCCAGCAGCCAGCAGGGCGCGTACGAGCAGTACTTC